The 24 T cell receptor beta chains reported below all come from one sample, sequenced in a study of shared clonotypes between healthy human individuals. The assay was immunoSEQ multiplex PCR, and TCRdb's table has in-frame clones only and misses some. Of about 380,000 clones in the sample, roughly 96% are singletons; the top ten hold around 0.32%. Sequenced: memory CD8+ T cells sorted from blood. Subset of the sample: CD45RO+ cells pooled with CCR7-negative TemRA cells. These receptors originate from a man aged 25 to 40 in good health.

This chain joins TRBV9 and TRBJ2-2; 7 bases agree with TRBD1. Germline CDR1 SGDLS, CDR2 YYNGEE. J gave up 6 bases and V 4 bases, and 9 bases lay outside the gene matches. The CDR3 has 15 amino acids. CDR3 nucleotides: TGTGCCAGCAGCCCTCGAGACAGGGACGCCGGGGAGCTGTTTTTT. It specifies CASSPRDRDAGELFF. The full variable domain, its missing parts supplied by reference TRBV9 and TRBJ2-2, is DSGVTQTPKHLITATGQRVTLRCSPRSGDLSVYWYQQSLDQGLQFLIQYYNGEERAKGNILERFSAQQFPDLHSELNLSSLELGDSALYFCASSPRDRDAGELFFGEGSRLTVL.

The rearrangement links TRBV27 to TRBJ2-1, with TRBD2 matching 12 bases. The CDR3 covers 14 residues. Losses at the gene ends were 2 bases for V and 9 bases for J; bases not matched to a gene: 2. Per the germline V gene, CDR1 is MNHEY and CDR2 is SMNVEV (reference sequence). The CDR3 nucleotides are TGTGCCAGCAGTTTAACTAGCGGGAGGATTGAGCAGTTCTTC. Protein product: CASSLTSGRIEQFF.

This chain links TRBV28 with TRBJ2-1; the D call may be TRBD1 or TRBD2 (5 bases each). CDR1 is MDHEN, CDR2 SYDVKM, per germline. V was clipped by 5 bases and J by 0 bases, with 14 bases between them. CDR3 length: 16 amino acids. As DNA, the CDR3 is TGTGCCAGCAGTGGCACGGGACCCAGCTCCTACAATGAGCAGTTCTTC. Its protein product is CASSGTGPSSYNEQFF.

V usage is TRBV11-2 and J usage is TRBJ2-2; no clear D. V lost 5 bases and J 1 base, leaving 11 bases between the germline ends. Germline CDR1 SGHAT, CDR2 FQNNGV. This CDR3 comprises 15 residues. The CDR3 region is CASSPIRLNTGELFF. CDR3 in DNA: TGTGCCAGCAGCCCAATCCGGCTGAACACCGGGGAGCTGTTTTTT.

As concerns this clone: The germline gene is not matched at one end of the junction; a read error may be the cause. Other DNA sequences in the sample encode the same CDR3. The chain is built from TRBV2 and TRBJ2-1; D is tentatively TRBD1 or TRBD2 (6 bases each). CDR3 size: 14 residues. The germline V gene encodes CDR1 SNHLY and CDR2 FYNNEI. The CDR3 is CASRLETGINEQFF. The CDR3 region has the DNA TGCGCCAGCAGACTAGAAACAGGGATTAATGAGCAGTTCTTC.

The chain combines TRBV14 with TRBJ1-3, with no clear D. Germline loops: CDR1 SGHDN, CDR2 FVKESK. CDR3 length equals 14 residues. The V end lost 1 base, the J end lost 4 bases, and 8 bases lay between the germline ends. The DNA for the CDR3 is TGTGCCAGCAGCCAAGGGAGCCCAGGAAACACCATATATTTT. Protein sequence: CASSQGSPGNTIYF.

V gene TRBV7-3 combines with J gene TRBJ2-2; 7 bases align to TRBD2. The CDR3 is made up of 15 amino acids. Germline V gene sequence: CDR1 SGHTA, CDR2 FQGTGA. J gave up 6 bases and V 3 bases, and 7 bases lay outside the gene matches. The CDR3 region is CASSLASGLAGELFF. The CDR3 bases are TGTGCCAGCAGCTTGGCTAGCGGCCTTGCCGGGGAGCTGTTTTTT.

The chain is built from TRBV20-1 and TRBJ1-2; no clear D. The CDR3 is 10 residues long. V was clipped by 2 bases and J by 8 bases, with 6 bases between them. Germline values: CDR1 DFQATT, CDR2 SNEGSKA (reference sequence). The CDR3 loop is CSARYSGYTF. As DNA, the CDR3 is TGCAGTGCTAGATACAGCGGCTACACCTTC.

This chain connects TRBV6-9 to TRBJ1-2, with D possibly matching TRBD1 (5 bases). V lost 6 bases and J lost 4, with 12 bases in between. Germline V gene data show CDR1 as MNHGY and CDR2 as SVAAGI. The CDR3 totals 13 residues. CDR3 residues: CASRSGRFYGYTF. CDR3 DNA sequence: TGTGCCAGCAGGTCGGGACGGTTCTATGGCTACACCTTC.

The V gene is TRBV6-5, the J gene TRBJ1-2; 9 bases fit TRBD1. Trimming removed 0 bases from V and 9 bases from J; junction bases left unmatched: 8. The length of the CDR3 is 15 residues. CDR1 MNHEY and CDR2 SVGAGI come from the germline V gene. The CDR3 region has the DNA TGTGCCAGCAGTTACTCAACAGGGGGCCCGCGGCGCTACACCTTC. Amino acid sequence: CASSYSTGGPRRYTF.

The chain joins TRBV25-1 to TRBJ2-7; 10 bases are a match to TRBD2. Trimming at V came to 5 bases and at J to 2 bases, leaving 9 bases not matched to a gene. Per germline, CDR1 MGHDK and CDR2 SYGVNS. This CDR3 is 16 amino acids long. In nucleotides, the CDR3 is TGTGCCAGCAGTATGTCTAGCGGGGGATCTACCTACGAGCAGTACTTC. Translating it yields CASSMSSGGSTYEQYF.

The chain has TRBV5-6 and TRBJ2-1; 8 nucleotides align to TRBD2. The CDR3 spans 13 residues. CDR1 is SGHDT and CDR2 is YYEEEE in the germline V gene. V was pared by 7 bases and J by 4 bases, with 4 bases of the junction left unmatched. The CDR3 sequence: CASRLAIYNEQFF. The CDR3 DNA reads as TGTGCCAGCCGACTAGCGATTTACAATGAGCAGTTCTTC.

This sequence joins TRBV11-2 and TRBJ2-7, with D perhaps TRBD1 (6 bases). The V end lost 5 bases, the J end lost 5 bases, and 22 bases lay between the germline ends. Germline V gives CDR1 SGHAT, CDR2 FQNNGV. The CDR3 sequence is 16 residues long. The chain's CDR3 is CASSPRASWGRDEQYF. CDR3 sequence (DNA): TGTGCCAGCAGCCCCCGGGCCTCATGGGGGCGGGACGAGCAGTACTTC.

V usage is TRBV19 and J usage is TRBJ1-3; D gene unclear. V gave up 7 bases and J gave up 3 bases, with 13 bases separating them. The CDR3 spans 14 residues. CDR1 is LNHDA, CDR2 SQIVND, per germline (reference sequence). The CDR3 here is CASTYGVLGNTIYF. The CDR3 bases are TGTGCCAGTACCTACGGGGTCCTTGGAAACACCATATATTTT. Combining the CDR3 with reference TRBV19 and TRBJ1-3 gives the whole variable domain DGGITQSPKYLFRKEGQNVTLSCEQNLNHDAMYWYRQDPGQGLRLIYYSQIVNDFQKGDIAEGYSVSREKKESFPLTVTSAQKNPTAFYLCASTYGVLGNTIYFGEGSWLTVV.

The chain carries TRBV5-6 and TRBJ2-7; no clear D. Germline V CDR1 and CDR2: SGHDT, YYEEEE. The CDR3 has 12 amino acids. Trimming cost V 5 bases and J 4 bases, with 10 bases left between them. The CDR3 DNA reads TGTGCCAGCAGTCCCGGTGGATACGAGCAGTACTTC. Its protein product is CASSPGGYEQYF.

This chain connects TRBV5-1 to TRBJ1-2; 10 bases match TRBD1. The junction had 12 bases not matched to a gene; V was cut back by 4 bases and J by 3 bases. The CDR3 is 17 amino acids. Germline CDR1 SGHRS, CDR2 YFSETQ. CDR3 sequence reads: CASSPRTGGSLDYGYTF. The CDR3 DNA sequence: TGCGCCAGCAGCCCCCGGACAGGGGGTAGTTTGGACTATGGCTACACCTTC.

V is TRBV6-5 and J is TRBJ2-1; no reliable D call. The germline gives CDR1 MNHEY, CDR2 SVGAGI. CDR3 length: 16 residues. The V end lost 4 bases, the J end lost 6 bases, and 19 bases lay between the germline ends. Written as DNA, the CDR3 is TGTGCCAGCAGTTTCCCGTTTTGTCTGGTGTTCAATGAGCAGTTCTTC. Protein: CASSFPFCLVFNEQFF.

The gene calls are TRBV6-5 and TRBJ2-3; D call uncertain. Germline V lookup: CDR1 MNHEY, CDR2 SVGAGI. V lost 7 bases, J lost 2 bases, and 4 bases lay in between. This CDR3 region has 11 residues. CDR3 loop: CASIFTDTQYF. The CDR3 bases are TGTGCCAGCATCTTCACAGATACGCAGTATTTT.

The V call is TRBV5-1, the J call TRBJ2-3; 12 bases are shared with TRBD2. This CDR3 has 16 residues. The germline gives CDR1 SGHRS, CDR2 YFSETQ. The junction had 9 bases not matched to a gene; V was cut back by 5 bases and J by 5 bases. CDR3 nucleotide sequence: TGCGCCAGCAGTCCCCCCCGACTAGCGGGAGAAGATACGCAGTATTTT. Translated, it gives CASSPPRLAGEDTQYF.

In its sample, this clone was seen once. The genes are TRBV5-6 and TRBJ2-5; maybe TRBD2 (6 bases). Germline V gives CDR1 SGHDT, CDR2 YYEEEE. Between the trimmed V and J ends, which lost 2 bases and 5 bases, there was a span of 13 bases. This CDR3 region has 14 residues. The CDR3 spells CASSFVAAPETQYF. CDR3 DNA sequence: TGTGCCAGCAGCTTCGTAGCGGCCCCGGAGACCCAGTACTTC. Combining the CDR3 with reference TRBV5-6 and TRBJ2-5 gives the whole variable domain DAGVTQSPTHLIKTRGQQVTLRCSPKSGHDTVSWYQQALGQGPQFIFQYYEEEERQRGNFPDRFSGHQFPNYSSELNVNALLLGDSALYLCASSFVAAPETQYFGPGTRLLVL.

The chain links TRBV19 to TRBJ1-5; 7 bases line up with TRBD1. The V and J ends lost 4 bases and 2 bases, in that order; junction bases with no gene match: 5. The germline gives CDR1 LNHDA, CDR2 SQIVND (reference sequence). The CDR3 is 15 residues long. CDR3 nucleotides: TGTGCCAGTAGTAGGTCAACAGGGGGCAATCAGCCCCAGCATTTT. Protein: CASSRSTGGNQPQHF. The entire variable domain, with the rest obtained from reference TRBV19 and TRBJ1-5, is as follows: DGGITQSPKYLFRKEGQNVTLSCEQNLNHDAMYWYRQDPGQGLRLIYYSQIVNDFQKGDIAEGYSVSREKKESFPLTVTSAQKNPTAFYLCASSRSTGGNQPQHFGDGTRLSIL.

The count of this clone is one. The V call is TRBV2, the J call TRBJ2-1, with 8 bases aligning to TRBD2. From germline, CDR1 is SNHLY and CDR2 FYNNEI. The junction had 16 bases not matched to a gene; V was cut back by 6 bases and J by 9 bases. This CDR3 region has 16 residues. Here the CDR3 reads CASRKTPGAGVSEQFF. In nucleotides, the CDR3 is TGTGCCAGCAGGAAAACACCAGGAGCGGGAGTTAGTGAGCAGTTCTTC.

The chain links TRBV13 to TRBJ2-1; 10 bases are shared with TRBD2. The CDR3 is made up of 15 amino acids. The germline CDR1 and CDR2 sequences are PRHDT and FYEKMQ (reference sequence). Germline trimming cut 5 bases from V and 4 bases from J; bases unmatched to any gene: 5. CDR3 in DNA: TGTGCCAGCAGCGCAGGACTAGCGGCTTACAATGAGCAGTTCTTC. Translated, it gives CASSAGLAAYNEQFF.

The V call is TRBV4-2, the J call TRBJ2-1; D possibly corresponds to TRBD2 (6 bases). CDR1 LGHNA and CDR2 YNFKEQ come from the germline V gene. The CDR3 is made up of 15 amino acids. V gave up 1 base and J gave up 7 bases, with 14 bases separating them. CDR3 sequence: CASSQVNGSGNEQFF. DNA for the CDR3: TGTGCCAGCAGCCAAGTCAACGGGAGCGGTAATGAGCAGTTCTTC.